This TCR beta chain derives from a study of blood T cell repertoires in COVID-19. As for the study in general: COVID-19 samples, acute and convalescent, were from the United States, Italy and Spain. Sample material is recorded as cDNA or gDNA derived from T cells, B-cell-depleted T cells, or PBMCs.

The CDR3 consists of 11 residues. Germline CDR1 is SGHDT and CDR2 is YYEEEE. The germline V and J ends were trimmed by 7 bases and 3 bases, with 6 bases remaining between them. The assay was immunoSEQ multiplex PCR, and TCRdb's table has in-frame clones only and misses some. The table shows 150,000 to 200,000 clones, with roughly 87% occurring only once. The clonotype comes from a man younger than 35 who had recovered from COVID-19. Sequencing used peripheral blood. This chain joins TRBV5-6 and TRBJ2-3, with D maybe TRBD2 (6 bases). CDR3 coding DNA: TGTGCCAGCGGGGGGACAGATACGCAGTATTTT. This translates into CASGGTDTQYF.